Listed below are T cell receptor beta chains from one sample, sequenced in a study of T cells in localized non-small cell lung cancer. TCRdb's copy holds only in-frame clones and misses some; the assay was immunoSEQ multiplex PCR. The sample has approximately 140,000 clones, 89% seen once. The sequences come from peripheral blood, collected before any cancer treatment. The receptor set was obtained from a female donor of 60 years or more with stage I lung adenocarcinoma. Both conserved end residues are part of each CDR3. The D gene is left open where the match is weak. Size is stated for part of the rows, as once, few or many counts, or as a class when the clone is expanded.

TRBD2	TRBV7-3	TRBJ2-3	.	CASSSLAGGVDTQYF	TGTGCCAGCAGCAGTTTAGCGGGAGGCGTCGATACGCAGTATTTT
.	TRBV6-1	TRBJ1-2	.	CATGGDYGYTF	TGTGCCACGGGAGGTGACTATGGCTACACCTTC
.	TRBV6-5	TRBJ2-3	.	CASSPQKNTDTQYF	TGTGCCAGCAGTCCACAGAAGAACACAGATACGCAGTATTTT
.	TRBV5-1	TRBJ1-2	few	CASSLDRSVGYTF	TGCGCCAGCAGCTTGGACAGATCAGTTGGCTACACCTTC
.	TRBV5-1	TRBJ2-2	.	CASSPRSPNTGELFF	TGCGCCAGCAGCCCCCGGTCTCCGAACACCGGGGAGCTGTTTTTT
.	TRBV10-3	TRBJ1-1	few	CAISEADRLNTEAFF	TGTGCCATCAGTGAGGCGGACAGACTGAACACTGAAGCTTTCTTT
.	TRBV5-4	TRBJ2-5	.	CASSWEQGQETQYF	TGTGCCAGCAGCTGGGAACAGGGACAAGAGACCCAGTACTTC
.	TRBV5-1	TRBJ2-2	.	CASSLVPGPNTGELFF	TGCGCCAGCAGCTTGGTTCCGGGGCCGAACACCGGGGAGCTGTTTTTT
.	TRBV29-1	TRBJ2-1	.	CSVSVGSSYNEQFF	TGCAGCGTGAGTGTAGGTAGCTCCTACAATGAGCAGTTCTTC
TRBD1	TRBV11-2	TRBJ2-7	few	CASSSSDRGNYEQYF	TGTGCCAGCAGCTCTTCGGACAGGGGGAACTACGAGCAGTACTTC
TRBD1	TRBV27	TRBJ1-2	once	CASSSWTGEYGYTF	TGTGCCAGCAGTTCCTGGACAGGGGAGTATGGCTACACCTTC
TRBD2	TRBV6-9	TRBJ2-5	.	CASSWGLAGETQYF	TGTGCCAGCAGTTGGGGACTAGCGGGAGAGACCCAGTACTTC
TRBD2	TRBV6-6	TRBJ2-3	.	CAGRVSGGTDTQYF	TGTGCCGGTCGGGTTAGCGGGGGCACAGATACGCAGTATTTT
.	TRBV10-2	TRBJ1-5	.	CASSNTNNQPQHF	TGCGCCAGCAGTAACACAAATAATCAGCCCCAGCATTTT
TRBD2	TRBV5-1	TRBJ2-3	.	CASSLAGTSGNGDTQYF	TGCGCCAGCAGCTTGGCCGGGACTAGCGGGAATGGAGATACGCAGTATTTT
TRBD2	TRBV27	TRBJ2-2	.	CASRLAVNTGELFF	TGTGCCAGTCGACTAGCGGTAAACACCGGGGAGCTGTTTTTT
.	TRBV5-1	TRBJ1-2	.	CASSSNPGAYGYTF	TGCGCCAGCAGCTCGAATCCAGGGGCCTATGGCTACACCTTC
TRBD1	TRBV18	TRBJ2-7	once	CASSTLDRDRGHEQYF	TGTGCCAGCTCCACACTCGACCGGGACAGGGGACACGAGCAGTACTTC
TRBD2	TRBV5-4	TRBJ2-3	.	CASSLVGGRADTQYF	TGTGCCAGCAGCTTGGTTGGCGGGAGGGCAGATACGCAGTATTTT
.	TRBV30	TRBJ1-5	.	CAWSLGSGQGQPQHF	TGTGCCTGGAGCCTAGGGTCAGGGCAAGGTCAGCCCCAGCATTTT
TRBD2	TRBV9	TRBJ2-1	.	CASSVSGTTNEQFF	TGTGCCAGCAGCGTATCAGGGACTACCAATGAGCAGTTCTTC
.	TRBV9	TRBJ2-3	.	CASSVTPSEGVGPDTQYF	TGTGCCAGCAGCGTAACCCCTAGTGAGGGCGTCGGCCCAGATACGCAGTATTTT
.	TRBV28	TRBJ1-5	.	CASSLPPGSNQPQHF	TGTGCCAGCAGTTTACCCCCAGGATCTAATCAGCCCCAGCATTTT
.	TRBV19	TRBJ2-2	.	CASKGSDRRFTGELFF	TGTGCCAGTAAAGGGTCCGACCGAAGGTTCACCGGGGAGCTGTTTTTT
TRBD2	TRBV5-1	TRBJ2-1	.	CASRGPGLASSYNEQFF	TGCGCCAGCAGGGGGCCGGGACTAGCGAGCTCCTACAATGAGCAGTTCTTC
.	TRBV7-3	TRBJ2-3	.	CASSRALGTDTQYF	TGTGCCAGCAGCCGGGCCTTGGGCACAGATACGCAGTATTTT